The entry below gives a single T cell receptor beta chain sequence along with its context. Its matching antigen is unknown. The entry originates in a study of CD8+CD57+ T cells in acquired aplastic anemia. Looking at the study overall: An average of about 11 million reads for CD4+ cells was obtained from healthy donors. The study, taken as a whole, reports: Sharing between patients and controls was observed for about 27 CD8+ CDR3 sequences.

CDR3 and TCR beta VDJ profiling relied on a genomic DNA template. One entry per CDR3 protein, called by TCRdb with MiXCR from the reads. The sample has roughly 200,000 distinct CDR3 sequences, over 60% seen once; the top ten hold about 29%. The germline V gene encodes CDR1 SGHDN and CDR2 FVKESK. The J segment lost 7 bases and the V segment lost 5 bases, leaving 11 bases of the junction unmatched. The CDR3 spans 15 residues. The source of this sequence is a human donor in good health. V gene TRBV14 combines with J gene TRBJ2-1; 7 bases match TRBD1. What was sequenced was sorted CD4+, CD8+, or CD8+CD57+ T cells (not recorded which) from PBMCs. CDR3 nucleotides: TGTGCCAGCAGCAACACAGGGGCCTCTGGGAATGAGCAGTTCTTC. This gives the protein CASSNTGASGNEQFF.